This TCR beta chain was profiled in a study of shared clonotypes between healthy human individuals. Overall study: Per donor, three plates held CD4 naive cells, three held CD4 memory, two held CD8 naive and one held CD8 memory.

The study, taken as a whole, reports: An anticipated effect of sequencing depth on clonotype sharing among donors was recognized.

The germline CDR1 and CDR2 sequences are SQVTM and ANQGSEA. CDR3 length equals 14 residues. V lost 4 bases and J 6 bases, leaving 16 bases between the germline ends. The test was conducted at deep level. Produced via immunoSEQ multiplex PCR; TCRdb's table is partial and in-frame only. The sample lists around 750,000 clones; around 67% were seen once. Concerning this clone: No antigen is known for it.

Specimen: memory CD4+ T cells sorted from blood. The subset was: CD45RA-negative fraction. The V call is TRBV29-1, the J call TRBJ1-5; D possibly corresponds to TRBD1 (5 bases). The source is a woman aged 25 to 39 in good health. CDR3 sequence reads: CSVVDRRGGQPQHF. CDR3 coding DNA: TGCAGCGTTGTTGATCGTCGGGGGGGTCAGCCCCAGCATTTT.